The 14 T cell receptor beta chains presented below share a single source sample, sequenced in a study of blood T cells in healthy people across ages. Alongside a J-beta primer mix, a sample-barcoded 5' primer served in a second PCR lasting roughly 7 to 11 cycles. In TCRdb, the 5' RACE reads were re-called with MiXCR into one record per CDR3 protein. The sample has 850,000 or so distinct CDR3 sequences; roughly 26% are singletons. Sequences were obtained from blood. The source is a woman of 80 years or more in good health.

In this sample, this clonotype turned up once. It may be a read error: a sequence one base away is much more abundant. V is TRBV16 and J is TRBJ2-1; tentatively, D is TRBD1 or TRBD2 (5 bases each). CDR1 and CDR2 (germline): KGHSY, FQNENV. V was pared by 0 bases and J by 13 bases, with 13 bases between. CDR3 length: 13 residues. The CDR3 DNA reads TGTGCCAGCAGCCAATCGGCACTGGGGGAACAGTTCTTC. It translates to CASSQSALGEQFF.

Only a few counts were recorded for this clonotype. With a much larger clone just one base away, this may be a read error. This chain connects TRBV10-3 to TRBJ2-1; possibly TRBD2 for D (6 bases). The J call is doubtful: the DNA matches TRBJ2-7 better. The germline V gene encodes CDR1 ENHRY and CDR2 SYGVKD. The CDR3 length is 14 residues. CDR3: CAISSRGLYNEQYF. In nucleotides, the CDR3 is TGTGCCATCAGTAGTAGGGGACTCTACAATGAGCAGTACTTC.

CDR3 loop: CASSLVPPPGELFF. DNA of the CDR3: TGTGCCAGCAGCTTAGTCCCCCCCCCCGGGGAGCTGTTTTTT. V gene TRBV11-2 combines with J gene TRBJ2-2; unclear D gene. The CDR3 sequence is 14 residues long. Looked up from germline, CDR1 is SGHAT and CDR2 is FQNNGV. With 1 base removed from V and 6 bases from J, the gap between germline ends came to 9 bases.

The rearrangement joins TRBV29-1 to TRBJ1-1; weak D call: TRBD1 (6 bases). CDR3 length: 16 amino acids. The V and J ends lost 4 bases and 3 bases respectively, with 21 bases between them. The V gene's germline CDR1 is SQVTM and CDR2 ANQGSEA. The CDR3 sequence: CSVAWGPGERDTEAFF. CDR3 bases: TGCAGCGTTGCCTGGGGTCCAGGGGAGAGGGACACTGAAGCTTTCTTT.

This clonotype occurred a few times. CDR3 sequence (DNA): TGTGCCAGCAGTAGGAGAGGGAACACCGGGGAGCTGTTTTTT. Amino acids: CASSRRGNTGELFF. The rearrangement uses TRBV6-5 and TRBJ2-2; D is unclear. CDR1 is MNHEY and CDR2 is SVGAGI in the germline V gene. This CDR3 has 14 residues. V was trimmed by 5 bases and J by 1 base, leaving 8 bases between them.

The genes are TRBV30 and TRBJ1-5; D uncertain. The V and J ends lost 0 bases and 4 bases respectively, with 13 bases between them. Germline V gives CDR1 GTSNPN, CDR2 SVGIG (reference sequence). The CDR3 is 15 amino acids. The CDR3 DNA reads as TGTGCCTGGAGTGTAAAGGCAGTTGGGAATCAGCCCCAGCATTTT. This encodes CAWSVKAVGNQPQHF.

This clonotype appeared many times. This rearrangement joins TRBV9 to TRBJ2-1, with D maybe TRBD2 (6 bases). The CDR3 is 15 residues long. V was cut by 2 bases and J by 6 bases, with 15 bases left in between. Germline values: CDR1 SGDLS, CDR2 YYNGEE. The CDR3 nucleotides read TGTGCCAGCAGCGTCCATCCGGGGGAGTCCAATGAGCAGTTCTTC. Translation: CASSVHPGESNEQFF.

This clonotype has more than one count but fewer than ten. As DNA, the CDR3 is TGCAGTGCTAGTTATCTACCGAACACTGAAGCTTTCTTT. Translated, it gives CSASYLPNTEAFF. V is TRBV20-1 and J is TRBJ1-1; D gene unclear. This CDR3 region has 13 residues. Trimming left V 3 bases short and J 1 base short, with 9 bases between. Germline CDR1 and CDR2: DFQATT and SNEGSKA (reference sequence).

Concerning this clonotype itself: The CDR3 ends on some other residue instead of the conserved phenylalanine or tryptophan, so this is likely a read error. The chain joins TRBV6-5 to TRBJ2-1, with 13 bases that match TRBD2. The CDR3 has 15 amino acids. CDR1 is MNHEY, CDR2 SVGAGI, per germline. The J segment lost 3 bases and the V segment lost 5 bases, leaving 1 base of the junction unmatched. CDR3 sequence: CASSTSGGVYNEQFV. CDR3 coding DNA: TGTGCCAGCAGTACTAGCGGGGGGGTCTACAATGAGCAGTTCGTC.

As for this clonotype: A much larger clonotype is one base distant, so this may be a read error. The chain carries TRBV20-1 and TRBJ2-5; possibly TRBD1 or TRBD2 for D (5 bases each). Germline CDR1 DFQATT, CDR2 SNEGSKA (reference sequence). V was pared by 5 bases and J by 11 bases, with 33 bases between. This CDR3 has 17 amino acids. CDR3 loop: CSAPRRPGRRAVNEQYF. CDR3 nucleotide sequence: TGCAGTGCTCCAAGGCGACCGGGACGTCGGGCGGTTAATGAGCAGTACTTC.

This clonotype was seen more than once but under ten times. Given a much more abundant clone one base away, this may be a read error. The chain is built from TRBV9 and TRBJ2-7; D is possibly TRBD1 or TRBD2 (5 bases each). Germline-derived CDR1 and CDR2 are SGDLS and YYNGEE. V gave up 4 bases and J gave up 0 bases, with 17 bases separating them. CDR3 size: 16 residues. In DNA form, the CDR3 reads TGTGCCAGCAGCCCGGGACGAGCTGTGAGCTCCTACGAGCAGTACTTC. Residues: CASSPGRAVSSYEQYF.

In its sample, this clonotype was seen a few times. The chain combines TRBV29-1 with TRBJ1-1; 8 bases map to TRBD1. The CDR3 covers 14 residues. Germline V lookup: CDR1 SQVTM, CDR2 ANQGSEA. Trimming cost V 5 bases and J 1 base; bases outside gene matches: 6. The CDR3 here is CSVNPGTGNTEAFF. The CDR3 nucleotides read TGCAGCGTTAACCCGGGGACAGGGAACACTGAAGCTTTCTTT.

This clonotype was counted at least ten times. In DNA, the CDR3 is TGTGCCAGCAGCTTGGGGCCCCAGGGGCCCGAAGGGGAGACCCAGTACTTC. It encodes CASSLGPQGPEGETQYF. This chain joins TRBV5-5 and TRBJ2-5; perhaps TRBD1 as D (6 bases). The germline CDR1 and CDR2 sequences are SGHKS and YYEKEE (reference sequence). V was clipped by 0 bases and J by 5 bases, with 20 bases between them. The CDR3 runs to 17 residues.

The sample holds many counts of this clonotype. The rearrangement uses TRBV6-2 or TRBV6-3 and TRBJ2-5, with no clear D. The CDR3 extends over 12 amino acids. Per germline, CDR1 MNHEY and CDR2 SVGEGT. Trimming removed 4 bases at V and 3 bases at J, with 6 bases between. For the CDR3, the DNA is TGTGCCAGCAGTTTTAGGGAAGAGACCCAGTACTTC. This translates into CASSFREETQYF.